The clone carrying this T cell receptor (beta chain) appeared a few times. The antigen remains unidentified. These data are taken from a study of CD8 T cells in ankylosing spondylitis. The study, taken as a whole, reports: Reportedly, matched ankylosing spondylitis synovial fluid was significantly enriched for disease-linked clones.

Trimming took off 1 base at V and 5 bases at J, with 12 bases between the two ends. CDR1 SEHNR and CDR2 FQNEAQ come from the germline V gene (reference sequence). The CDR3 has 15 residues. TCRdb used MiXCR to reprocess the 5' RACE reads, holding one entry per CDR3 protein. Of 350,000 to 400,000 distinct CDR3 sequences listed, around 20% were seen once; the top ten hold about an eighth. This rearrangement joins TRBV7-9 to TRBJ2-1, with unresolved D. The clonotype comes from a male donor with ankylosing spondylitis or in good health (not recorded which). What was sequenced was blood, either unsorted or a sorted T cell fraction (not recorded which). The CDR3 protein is CASSLVSRTDNEQFF. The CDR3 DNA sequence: TGTGCCAGCAGCTTAGTGTCGCGTACCGACAATGAGCAGTTCTTC.